The 16 T cell receptor beta chains below come from one sample, sequenced in a study of cytomegalovirus exposure and HLA in healthy donors. The primer mix had 60 Vbeta and 13 Jbeta primers. Here immunoSEQ multiplex PCR was the method, and the copy in TCRdb shows in-frame clones only, minus some. The sample comprises approximately 150,000 clones, 70% to 80% of which are singletons, and 5.5% to 7% rests with the top ten. Specimen: PBMCs. These receptors came from a middle-aged woman in good health and CMV-seropositive.

The V gene is TRBV28, the J gene TRBJ1-1, with D perhaps TRBD1 (6 bases). Trimming pared 7 bases from V and 3 bases from J, leaving 15 bases between. In germline, CDR1 is MDHEN, CDR2 SYDVKM. The CDR3 sequence is 14 residues long. In nucleotides, the CDR3 is TGTGCCAGCAAGCGCTACAGGGTTGACACTGAAGCTTTCTTT. This sequence encodes CASKRYRVDTEAFF.

The V and J genes are TRBV5-4 and TRBJ2-1; 8 nucleotides align to TRBD1. This CDR3 contains 18 residues. With 5 bases clipped from V and 0 bases from J, the junction kept 13 bases outside the gene matches. In germline, CDR1 is SGHNT, CDR2 YYREEE (reference sequence). The CDR3 DNA reads as TGTGCCAGCAGAACCGGGACAGGTATGACCGTCTCCTACAATGAGCAGTTCTTC. Protein sequence: CASRTGTGMTVSYNEQFF.

A single count supports this clone. The CDR3 sequence: CASSPGAGTGGADTQYF. The CDR3 DNA sequence: TGTGCCAGCAGCCCGGGGGCCGGGACAGGTGGGGCCGATACGCAGTATTTT. This chain connects TRBV5-4 to TRBJ2-3; 8 nucleotides match TRBD1. Trimming took 4 bases from V and 6 from J; bases not matched to a gene: 16. The CDR3 spans 17 residues. CDR1 and CDR2 from the germline V gene are SGHNT and YYREEE (reference sequence).

This clone was counted only a few times. V is TRBV6-4 and J is TRBJ2-1, with D perhaps TRBD2 (7 bases). The ends were cut back, 0 bases at V and 7 bases at J, with 16 bases in the middle. The CDR3 length is 16 residues. Germline CDR1 and CDR2: MRHNA and SNTAGT. CDR3 residues: CASSDSSSGTRNEQFF. The CDR3, as DNA: TGTGCCAGCAGTGACTCTAGCAGCGGGACACGGAATGAGCAGTTCTTC.

This chain links TRBV11-3 with TRBJ2-1; 7 nucleotides align to TRBD2. Losses at the gene ends were 2 bases for V and 8 bases for J; bases not matched to a gene: 6. The germline V gene has CDR1 SGHNT and CDR2 YENEEA. There are 14 residues in the CDR3. CDR3 sequence: CASSLTSAGDEQFF. The CDR3 DNA reads TGTGCCAGCAGCTTAACGTCCGCGGGAGATGAGCAGTTCTTC. Full variable domain (rest looked up from reference TRBV11-3 and TRBJ2-1): EAGVVQSPRYKIIEKKQPVAFWCNPISGHNTLYWYLQNLGQGPELLIRYENEEAVDDSQLPKDRFSAERLKGVDSTLKIQPAELGDSAVYLCASSLTSAGDEQFFGPGTRLTVL.

V usage is TRBV5-1 and J usage is TRBJ2-1; D perhaps matches TRBD2 (8 bases). The V and J ends lost 0 bases and 7 bases respectively, with 14 bases between them. The length of the CDR3 is 15 residues. Germline V CDR1 and CDR2: SGHRS, YFSETQ. This chain's CDR3 is CASSLDSGDRNEQFF. The DNA of the CDR3 is TGCGCCAGCAGCTTGGATAGCGGGGACAGAAATGAGCAGTTCTTC.

The chain carries TRBV5-1 and TRBJ2-6, with TRBD1 identical over 8 bases. CDR1 SGHRS and CDR2 YFSETQ come from the germline V gene. V lost 1 base and J lost 2; bases outside the gene matches: 11. The CDR3 is 19 residues long. As DNA, the CDR3 is TGCGCCAGCAGCTTGAAACCTAGGGCAGGGGGCGCTGGGGCCAACGTCCTGACTTTC. It encodes CASSLKPRAGGAGANVLTF.

The chain carries TRBV7-2 and TRBJ2-7, with 9 positions matching TRBD2. The CDR3 totals 14 residues. Germline V gene lookup returns CDR1 SGHTA and CDR2 FQGNSA. V was pared by 3 bases and J by 4 bases, with 4 bases of the junction left unmatched. CDR3 in DNA: TGTGCCAGCAGCTTTGGGCTAGCGGGATACGAGCAGTACTTC. The encoded protein is CASSFGLAGYEQYF.

The rearrangement links TRBV15 to TRBJ2-3, with TRBD2 matching over 7 bases. V shed 4 bases, J shed 1 base, and the junction held 8 bases outside the gene matches. The CDR3 is 16 residues long. CDR1 and CDR2 (germline): LNHNV, YYDKDF (reference sequence). The CDR3 spells CATSIEGGSGTDTQYF. The CDR3 nucleotides read TGTGCCACCAGCATTGAGGGCGGGAGCGGCACAGATACGCAGTATTTT.

This clone was recorded a few times. The chain employs TRBV27 and TRBJ2-5; 7 bases match TRBD1. The CDR3 has 13 residues. After removal of 6 bases from V and 14 bases from J, the junction contained 15 bases not matched to a gene. The germline V gene has CDR1 MNHEY and CDR2 SMNVEV (reference sequence). Here the CDR3 reads CASSPTLKGQPYF. The CDR3 coding sequence is TGTGCCAGCAGCCCGACTTTGAAGGGACAGCCATACTTC.

The chain has TRBV5-1 and TRBJ1-5; tentative D call: TRBD1 (5 bases). The CDR3 contains 14 residues. Between the trimmed V and J ends, which lost 0 bases and 7 bases, there was a span of 11 bases. CDR1 SGHRS and CDR2 YFSETQ come from the germline V gene. CDR3 sequence (DNA): TGCGCCAGCAGCTTGGAAAGCGGGGGACAGCCCCAGCATTTT. Amino acids: CASSLESGGQPQHF.

This chain links TRBV5-6 with TRBJ2-5, with a tentative D call TRBD2 (5 bases). TRBJ2-7 matches the DNA end more closely, so the J call is doubtful. The CDR3 consists of 13 residues. Germline assignment: CDR1 SGHDT and CDR2 YYEEEE. The CDR3, as DNA: TGTGCCAGCAGCCCAAGGGAGACCTACGAGCAGTACTTC. Translated, it gives CASSPRETYEQYF.

The chain couples TRBV29-1 to TRBJ2-3; 7 nucleotides line up with TRBD1. The trim removed 7 bases at V and 2 bases at J, leaving 6 bases unmatched. The CDR3 covers 13 residues. Germline V gives CDR1 SQVTM, CDR2 ANQGSEA. The CDR3 sequence is CSAYRGTTDTQYF. The CDR3 bases are TGCAGCGCCTACAGGGGCACCACAGATACGCAGTATTTT.

The V and J genes are TRBV2 and TRBJ2-1; 9 bases map to TRBD2. The V and J ends lost 8 bases and 9 bases, in that order; junction bases with no gene match: 2. The CDR3 is made up of 11 amino acids. The V gene's germline CDR1 is SNHLY and CDR2 FYNNEI. CDR3 nucleotides: TGTGCCAGCCTAGCGGGATTTGAGCAGTTCTTC. This gives the protein CASLAGFEQFF.

The chain is built from TRBV28 and TRBJ1-1, with D tentatively TRBD1 (6 bases). This CDR3 is built from 14 residues. Germline V lookup: CDR1 MDHEN, CDR2 SYDVKM. Trimming removed 4 bases at V and 4 bases at J, with 13 bases between. The CDR3 sequence is CASSSAQGSTEAFF. CDR3 in DNA: TGTGCCAGCAGTTCTGCACAGGGTAGCACTGAAGCTTTCTTT.

The chain recombines TRBV9 with TRBJ1-4, with D possibly TRBD1 on 5 matching bases. CDR1 SGDLS and CDR2 YYNGEE come from the germline V gene. V was clipped by 4 bases and J by 3 bases, with 19 bases between them. This CDR3 contains 17 residues. The CDR3 DNA follows: TGTGCCAGCAGCCGAGGTGTTGCCGCCAGGGCTAATGAAAAACTGTTTTTT. This codes for CASSRGVAARANEKLFF.